These 9 T cell receptor beta chains originate from one sample sequenced in a study of graft-versus-host responses after intestinal transplantation. TCRdb's table, derived via immunoSEQ multiplex PCR, lists solely in-frame clones and lacks some. The sample lists 23,000 or so clones; approximately 96% were seen once. The input for sequencing was PBMCs, taken approximately 32 days after intestinal transplant. The receptors stem from a human patient who received an intestinal transplant, so some T cells may come from the graft donor.

The genes are TRBV6-5 and TRBJ2-1; 9 bases fit TRBD2. The ends lost 5 bases at V and 7 bases at J; junction bases unmatched: 9. CDR3 length: 15 residues. Germline CDR1 reads MNHEY; CDR2 reads SVGAGI. CDR3 loop: CASSPIAGVRNEQFF. The CDR3 DNA reads TGTGCCAGCAGTCCAATAGCGGGAGTGAGGAATGAGCAGTTCTTC.

The V gene is TRBV5-1, the J gene TRBJ2-7, with 8 bases fitting TRBD2. Germline V gene data show CDR1 as SGHRS and CDR2 as YFSETQ. The CDR3 covers 13 residues. V shed 3 bases, J shed 3 bases, and the junction held 2 bases outside the gene matches. The CDR3 region has the DNA TGCGCCAGCAGCTCGACTAGCGACTACGAGCAGTACTTC. This codes for CASSSTSDYEQYF.

The gene calls are TRBV28 and TRBJ2-5, with no clear D. V lost 6 bases to trimming and J lost 4 bases, with 9 bases between them. In germline, CDR1 is MDHEN, CDR2 SYDVKM. The CDR3 has 12 residues. The CDR3 bases are TGTGCCAGCAGCCCTCGCGGAGAGACCCAGTACTTC. Translated, it gives CASSPRGETQYF. Drawing the rest from reference TRBV28 and TRBJ2-5, the complete variable domain is DVKVTQSSRYLVKRTGEKVFLECVQDMDHENMFWYRQDPGLGLRLIYFSYDVKMKEKGDIPEGYSVSREKKERFSLILESASTNQTSMYLCASSPRGETQYFGPGTRLLVL.

Only a few counts were recorded for this clone. This chain links TRBV29-1 with TRBJ2-5; 7 bases line up with TRBD1. CDR3 size: 15 residues. Losses at the gene ends were 0 bases for V and 5 bases for J; bases not matched to a gene: 9. Germline V gene sequence: CDR1 SQVTM, CDR2 ANQGSEA. The CDR3, as DNA: TGCAGCGTTGAAGATTTGACAGGGCTTGAGGAGACCCAGTACTTC. Its protein product is CSVEDLTGLEETQYF.

The rearrangement joins TRBV28 to TRBJ2-2, with TRBD1 matching 8 bases. Germline CDR1 is MDHEN and CDR2 is SYDVKM. CDR3 size: 17 residues. J gave up 4 bases and V 11 bases, and 18 bases lay outside the gene matches. The CDR3 spells CAATEVPTGDLTGELFF. DNA of the CDR3: TGTGCCGCTACTGAAGTCCCGACAGGGGATCTCACCGGGGAGCTGTTTTTT.

This sequence joins TRBV6-1 and TRBJ1-2, with 7 bases lining up with TRBD1. This CDR3 contains 14 residues. With V trimmed by 3 bases and J by 4 bases, 5 bases remained unmatched. Germline lookup yields CDR1 MNHNS and CDR2 SASEGT. The CDR3 loop is CASSEDRSFYGYTF. The CDR3 DNA follows: TGTGCCAGCAGTGAGGACAGGTCATTCTATGGCTACACCTTC.

The J gene is TRBJ2-2, the V gene TRBV9, with unresolved D. The V gene's germline CDR1 is SGDLS and CDR2 YYNGEE. The CDR3 length is 13 residues. V gave up 0 bases and J gave up 5 bases, with 5 bases separating them. The CDR3 region is CASSVDGTGELFF. CDR3 DNA sequence: TGTGCCAGCAGCGTAGACGGGACCGGGGAGCTGTTTTTT.

The rearrangement links TRBV4-1 to TRBJ1-1; D gene ambiguous. V lost 0 bases and J lost 10, with 12 bases in between. There are 13 residues in the CDR3. Germline assignment: CDR1 MGHRA and CDR2 YSYEKL. The CDR3 DNA reads as TGCGCCAGCAGCCAAGATACAAGGAAGGCAGCTTTCTTT. This encodes CASSQDTRKAAFF.

CDR3 DNA sequence: TGTGCCAGCAGCGTAAATAGCGGGGACTACGAGCAGTACTTC. It codes for CASSVNSGDYEQYF. V gene TRBV7-2 combines with J gene TRBJ2-5; 8 bases align to TRBD2. The last part of the DNA fits TRBJ2-7 better; the J call may be wrong. Germline CDR1 SGHTA, CDR2 FQGNSA. CDR3 size: 14 residues.